Each of the 2 T cell receptor beta chains below was sequenced from the same sample in a study of cytomegalovirus exposure and HLA in healthy donors. Primers: 60 Vbeta forward and 13 Jbeta reverse. Data came from immunoSEQ multiplex PCR; TCRdb stores just in-frame clones and leaves some out. Its table records fewer than 75,000 clones. The sequenced sample was PBMCs. The source is a boy aged 5-17 years in good health and CMV-seronegative.

The CDR3 nucleotides read TGCGGGTGGGGGGACAGCTTGCGTGAGCAGTTCTTC. Residues: CGWGDSLREQFF. The chain combines TRBV29-1 with TRBJ2-1, with a weak D call TRBD1 (7 bases). CDR1 is SQVTM and CDR2 is ANQGSEA in the germline V gene. The CDR3 consists of 12 residues.

The CDR3: CASTRGNTEAFF. For the CDR3, the DNA is TGTGCCAGTACCAGAGGTAACACTGAAGCTTTCTTT. The chain couples TRBV19 to TRBJ1-1; D is ambiguous. CDR3 length: 12 residues. Germline assignment: CDR1 LNHDA and CDR2 SQIVND (reference sequence). The V end lost 7 bases, the J end lost 2 bases, and 8 bases lay between the germline ends.